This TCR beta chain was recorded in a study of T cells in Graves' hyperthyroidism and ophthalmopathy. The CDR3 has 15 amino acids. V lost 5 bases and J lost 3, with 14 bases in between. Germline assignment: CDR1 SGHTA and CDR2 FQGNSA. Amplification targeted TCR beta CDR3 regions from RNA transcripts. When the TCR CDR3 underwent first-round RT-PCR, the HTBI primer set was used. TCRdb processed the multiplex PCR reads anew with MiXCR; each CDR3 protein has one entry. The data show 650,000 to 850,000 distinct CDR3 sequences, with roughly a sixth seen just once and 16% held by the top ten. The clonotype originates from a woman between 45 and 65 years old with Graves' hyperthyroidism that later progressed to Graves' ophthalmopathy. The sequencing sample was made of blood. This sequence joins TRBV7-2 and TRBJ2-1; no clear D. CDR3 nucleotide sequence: TGTGCCAGCAGCCCAAAGGTCGGGCTCTACAATGAGCAGTTCTTC. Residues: CASSPKVGLYNEQFF.